Listed here are 31 T cell receptor beta chains from one sample, sequenced in a study of T-cell reconstitution after alpha-beta-depleted transplantation in children. TCRbeta library construction was performed incorporating unique molecular identifiers. TCRdb recomputed calls from the PCR reads with MiXCR, one row per CDR3 protein. There are almost 250,000 distinct CDR3 sequences in the sample; roughly 23% occur only once, and less than 3.5% lies in the top ten. The sequences come from PBMCs, collected before TCRalphabeta/CD19-depleted stem cell transplant. These receptors all come from a girl aged 2 to 10 with Fanconi anemia, due to receive a stem cell transplant.

V is TRBV7-3 and J is TRBJ2-1; TRBD2 matches at 12 bases. The CDR3 is 15 residues long. V dropped 5 bases and J dropped 8; count of bases not matched to a gene: 7. Looked up from germline, CDR1 is SGHTA and CDR2 is FQGTGA. CDR3 DNA: TGTGCCAGCAGCCCTCGACTAGCGGGAGTCTATGAGCAGTTCTTC. Residues: CASSPRLAGVYEQFF.

This clonotype was counted ten times or more. The J gene is TRBJ2-7, the V gene TRBV29-1, with a possible D match to TRBD1 (5 bases). The CDR3 contains 14 residues. Per germline, CDR1 SQVTM and CDR2 ANQGSEA. Trimming cost V 7 bases and J 5 bases, with 21 bases left between them. DNA for the CDR3: TGCAGCGCCCCCGATATAACTGAAGGGGACGAGCAGTACTTC. It codes for CSAPDITEGDEQYF.

The rearrangement uses TRBV5-1 and TRBJ2-7; perhaps TRBD1 as D (6 bases). This CDR3 contains 15 residues. From germline, CDR1 is SGHRS and CDR2 YFSETQ. Trimming pared 4 bases from V and 1 base from J, leaving 15 bases between. The CDR3 region is CASSRSGQYSYEQYF. The CDR3 region has the DNA TGCGCCAGCAGCCGCAGCGGACAGTATTCCTACGAGCAGTACTTC.

Regarding this clonotype: A much larger clone differs from this one at a single base, so this may be a read error. The chain has TRBV20-1 and TRBJ2-1; TRBD2 aligns across 8 bases. V lost 0 bases and J lost 4; bases outside the gene matches: 5. The CDR3 is 15 residues long. Germline CDR1 DFQATT, CDR2 SNEGSKA (reference sequence). CDR3 in amino acids: CSARDSGGWYNEQFF. In DNA, the CDR3 is TGCAGTGCTAGAGATTCGGGAGGGTGGTACAATGAGCAGTTCTTC.

This clonotype was counted ten times or more. The chain couples TRBV15 to TRBJ2-3; the D gene is possibly TRBD2 (5 bases). Germline V gene sequence: CDR1 LNHNV, CDR2 YYDKDF (reference sequence). This CDR3 comprises 16 residues. The V end was cut by 0 bases, the J end by 2 bases, with 12 bases between. CDR3 residues: CATSREAIGDTDTQYF. The CDR3 bases are TGTGCCACCAGCAGAGAAGCTATCGGGGACACAGATACGCAGTATTTT.

This clonotype was found many times. The chain joins TRBV29-1 to TRBJ2-3, with D possibly TRBD1 on 6 matching bases. CDR1 and CDR2 from the germline V gene are SQVTM and ANQGSEA. Trimming left V 6 bases short and J 4 bases short, with 14 bases between. The CDR3 length is 13 residues. The CDR3 reads CSVAHRESDTQYF. The DNA for the CDR3 is TGCAGCGTCGCACACAGGGAATCAGATACGCAGTATTTT.

This clonotype turned up a few times. The rearrangement joins TRBV20-1 to TRBJ2-7; TRBD1 aligns across 10 bases. Germline CDR1 and CDR2: DFQATT and SNEGSKA (reference sequence). V lost 4 bases and J lost 4; bases outside the gene matches: 1. The CDR3 sequence is 12 residues long. DNA of the CDR3: TGCAGTGCTAAGGGACAGGGGTACGAGCAGTACTTC. The encoded protein is CSAKGQGYEQYF.

The rearrangement uses TRBV29-1 and TRBJ2-4, with D perhaps being TRBD1 or TRBD2 (5 bases each). Germline V gene sequence: CDR1 SQVTM, CDR2 ANQGSEA. This CDR3 is built from 14 residues. Between the trimmed V and J ends, which lost 5 bases and 0 bases, there was a span of 11 bases. The CDR3 nucleotides are TGCAGCGTTATGGGGGTAATAGCCAAAAACATTCAGTACTTC. Translated: CSVMGVIAKNIQYF.

This clonotype showed up just a few times. The chain is built from TRBV6-4 and TRBJ1-2; D unclear. The CDR3 sequence is 13 residues long. The germline V gene encodes CDR1 MRHNA and CDR2 SNTAGT. V lost 6 bases and J lost 5, with 13 bases in between. CDR3 region: CASRRGWWYGYTF. The CDR3 coding sequence is TGTGCCAGCAGACGAGGCTGGTGGTATGGCTACACCTTC.

This clonotype was seen many times. This chain connects TRBV29-1 to TRBJ2-3; D ambiguous. V was trimmed by 4 bases and J by 7 bases, leaving 18 bases between them. This CDR3 has 14 residues. CDR1 and CDR2 from the germline V gene are SQVTM and ANQGSEA. CDR3 amino acids: CSVVKDLVGNTQYF. CDR3 coding DNA: TGCAGCGTTGTGAAGGACCTCGTGGGGAATACGCAGTATTTT.

There are a few counts of this clonotype. The chain is built from TRBV25-1 and TRBJ2-5, with D possibly TRBD2 on 6 matching bases. V gave up 1 base and J gave up 2 bases, with 11 bases separating them. Per the germline V gene, CDR1 is MGHDK and CDR2 is SYGVNS. The CDR3 is 15 amino acids. The CDR3 region has the DNA TGTGCCAGCAGTGAATTCGCTAGCGCTCAAGAGACCCAGTACTTC. It translates to CASSEFASAQETQYF.

There are many counts of this clonotype. J is TRBJ2-7 and V is TRBV6-5; the D is unclear. This CDR3 region has 17 residues. V was clipped by 4 bases and J by 4 bases, with 23 bases between them. Per germline, CDR1 MNHEY and CDR2 SVGAGI. CDR3 sequence: CASSFSKTVLLLYEQYF. The DNA of the CDR3 is TGTGCCAGCAGTTTTTCGAAGACCGTACTACTCCTTTACGAGCAGTACTTC.

This clonotype was observed a handful of times. J is TRBJ1-2 and V is TRBV29-1; TRBD1 matches 8 bases. In germline, CDR1 is SQVTM, CDR2 ANQGSEA. Trimming took 8 bases from V and 4 from J; bases not matched to a gene: 6. This CDR3 is 12 amino acids long. DNA for the CDR3: TGCAGCACCTCAGACAGGGGCTATGGCTACACCTTC. The encoded protein is CSTSDRGYGYTF.

The sample holds a few counts of this clonotype. The V call is TRBV5-6, the J call TRBJ2-2; D uncertain. Trimming cost V 0 bases and J 4 bases, with 7 bases left between them. Germline V gene lookup returns CDR1 SGHDT and CDR2 YYEEEE. CDR3 size: 14 residues. CDR3 nucleotide sequence: TGTGCCAGCAGCTTGGGGTTTCCCACCGGGGAGCTGTTTTTT. It specifies CASSLGFPTGELFF.

Ten or more counts support this clonotype. V and J are TRBV29-1 and TRBJ2-7; 11 positions match TRBD2. The germline V gene encodes CDR1 SQVTM and CDR2 ANQGSEA. With 3 bases clipped from V and 4 bases from J, the junction kept 2 bases outside the gene matches. The CDR3 runs to 13 residues. As DNA, the CDR3 is TGCAGCGTTGAGGCTAGCGGGAGGTACGAGCAGTACTTC. Translating it yields CSVEASGRYEQYF.

This clonotype was found many times. The J gene is TRBJ2-3, the V gene TRBV27, with TRBD2 matching 12 bases. Germline-derived CDR1 and CDR2 are MNHEY and SMNVEV (reference sequence). With 1 base clipped from V and 1 base from J, the junction kept 3 bases outside the gene matches. This CDR3 has 17 amino acids. Written as DNA, the CDR3 is TGTGCCAGCAGTTTATTACTAGCGGGAGGTGGCACAGATACGCAGTATTTT. This sequence encodes CASSLLLAGGGTDTQYF.

Ten or more counts support this clonotype. V usage is TRBV7-6 and J usage is TRBJ2-6; D not certain. The CDR3 covers 15 residues. Trimming stripped 5 bases from V and 0 bases from J, with 8 bases between. Germline V gene sequence: CDR1 SGHVS, CDR2 FNYEAQ. The CDR3 loop reads CASSPTASGANVLTF. Here the CDR3 DNA reads TGTGCCAGCAGCCCCACAGCCTCTGGGGCCAACGTCCTGACTTTC.

The chain joins TRBV7-6 to TRBJ2-7; D is tentatively TRBD1 or TRBD2 (5 bases each). Germline lookup yields CDR1 SGHVS and CDR2 FNYEAQ. Trimming removed 5 bases at V and 2 bases at J, with 13 bases between. The CDR3 spans 14 residues. CDR3: CASSGEQGAYEQYF. Here the CDR3 DNA reads TGTGCCAGCAGCGGTGAGCAGGGAGCCTACGAGCAGTACTTC.

This rearrangement joins TRBV3-1 to TRBJ2-1; no clear D. V dropped 3 bases and J dropped 4 bases, with 13 bases sitting between them. Germline values: CDR1 LGHDT, CDR2 YNNKEL (reference sequence). The length of the CDR3 is 15 residues. For the CDR3, the DNA is TGTGCCAGCAGCCAGTTCCTAGGAGTATACAATGAGCAGTTCTTC. Translation gives CASSQFLGVYNEQFF.

The V gene is TRBV7-2, the J gene TRBJ2-3; possible D gene TRBD2, 6 bases. The germline V gene encodes CDR1 SGHTA and CDR2 FQGNSA. Trimming pared 5 bases from V and 3 bases from J, leaving 15 bases between. CDR3 length: 15 amino acids. Written as DNA, the CDR3 is TGTGCCAGCAGCCCCGGTCTGGGGGGAACAGATACGCAGTATTTT. Amino acids: CASSPGLGGTDTQYF.

The chain employs TRBV6-5 and TRBJ2-1; 10 bases fit TRBD2. Trimming took 3 bases from V and 9 from J; bases not matched to a gene: 2. The CDR3 consists of 13 residues. From germline, CDR1 is MNHEY and CDR2 SVGAGI. CDR3 sequence (DNA): TGTGCCAGCAGTTATGGGACTAGCGTTGAGCAGTTCTTC. Residues: CASSYGTSVEQFF.

The chain carries TRBV30 and TRBJ2-3; TRBD1 or TRBD2 may be the D gene (5 bases each). This CDR3 is built from 17 residues. Germline CDR1 GTSNPN, CDR2 SVGIG (reference sequence). V lost 1 base and J lost 6, with 23 bases in between. DNA for the CDR3: TGTGCCTGGAGTGCTCTGGGGACGTACTTAAGATCGGATACGCAGTATTTT. Encoded protein: CAWSALGTYLRSDTQYF.

The chain uses TRBV11-2 and TRBJ2-2, with 8 bases that match TRBD1. Germline V gene lookup returns CDR1 SGHAT and CDR2 FQNNGV. The CDR3 contains 18 residues. With 5 bases clipped from V and 0 bases from J, the junction kept 11 bases outside the gene matches. The CDR3 DNA follows: TGTGCCAGCAGCCATCTGACAGGGGAGCGCGCGAACACCGGGGAGCTGTTTTTT. As protein: CASSHLTGERANTGELFF.

V gene TRBV10-1 combines with J gene TRBJ1-2; D is unclear. Trimming took 1 base from V and 5 from J, leaving 5 bases between them. The CDR3 totals 12 residues. Per germline, CDR1 WNHNN and CDR2 SYGVQD (reference sequence). This CDR3 reads CASSEWAYGYTF. The CDR3 nucleotides read TGCGCCAGCAGTGAGTGGGCGTATGGCTACACCTTC.

This clonotype was observed at least ten times. V gene TRBV4-2 combines with J gene TRBJ2-7, with 10 bases identical to TRBD1. Losses at the gene ends were 4 bases for V and 7 bases for J; bases not matched to a gene: 4. This CDR3 comprises 13 residues. Germline V gene sequence: CDR1 LGHNA, CDR2 YNFKEQ. In DNA form, the CDR3 reads TGTGCCAGCAGCCCATGGACAGGGGGGGAGCAGTACTTC. This translates into CASSPWTGGEQYF.

This sequence joins TRBV25-1 and TRBJ2-7; 10 bases fit TRBD1. The germline CDR1 and CDR2 sequences are MGHDK and SYGVNS. The length of the CDR3 is 16 residues. The ends lost 5 bases at V and 0 bases at J; junction bases unmatched: 7. The CDR3 reads CASSPQRDRGSYEQYF. CDR3 DNA: TGTGCCAGCAGTCCCCAAAGGGACAGGGGCTCCTACGAGCAGTACTTC.

This chain links TRBV29-1 with TRBJ2-1, with D unresolved. Germline CDR1 and CDR2: SQVTM and ANQGSEA. Trimming removed 8 bases at V and 10 bases at J, with 6 bases between. The CDR3 runs 8 residues. CDR3 sequence: CSTREQFF. CDR3 sequence (DNA): TGCAGCACCCGCGAGCAGTTCTTC.

The chain carries TRBV27 and TRBJ2-5; the D gene could be TRBD1 or TRBD2 (5 bases each). This CDR3 has 13 residues. Germline loops: CDR1 MNHEY, CDR2 SMNVEV (reference sequence). V lost 2 bases to trimming and J lost 7 bases, with 11 bases between them. CDR3 loop: CASSLRGVGTQYF. The DNA of the CDR3 is TGTGCCAGCAGTTTAAGAGGGGTCGGGACCCAGTACTTC.

The chain is built from TRBV6-4 and TRBJ1-6; D is uncertain. The CDR3 has 14 amino acids. Looked up from germline, CDR1 is MRHNA and CDR2 is SNTAGT. Trimming removed 4 bases at V and 5 bases at J, with 9 bases between. The CDR3 DNA follows: TGTGCCAGCAGTGTGGCAGGCGATAATTCACCCCTCCACTTT. Its protein is CASSVAGDNSPLHF.

This clonotype was detected ten times or more. Written as DNA, the CDR3 is TGCGCCAGCAGCTTGTCGAGCGGGAGGAATGAGCAGTTCTTC. Protein sequence: CASSLSSGRNEQFF. V gene TRBV5-1 combines with J gene TRBJ2-1; 9 bases are shared with TRBD2. CDR1 and CDR2 from the germline V gene are SGHRS and YFSETQ. V lost 1 base to trimming and J lost 7 bases; unmatched junction nucleotides: 3. This CDR3 comprises 14 residues.

This clonotype was detected only a few times. The chain couples TRBV7-2 to TRBJ2-7, with TRBD1 identical over 8 bases. V was pared by 1 base and J by 4 bases, with 6 bases of the junction left unmatched. Germline-derived CDR1 and CDR2 are SGHTA and FQGNSA. CDR3 length equals 15 residues. The CDR3 protein is CASSLGRTGQYEQYF. CDR3 bases: TGTGCCAGCAGCTTAGGGAGGACAGGGCAATACGAGCAGTACTTC. Full variable domain (missing parts from reference TRBV7-2 and TRBJ2-7): GAGVSQSPSNKVTEKGKDVELRCDPISGHTALYWYRQSLGQGLEFLIYFQGNSAPDKSGLPSDRFSAERTGGSVSTLTIQRTQQEDSAVYLCASSLGRTGQYEQYFGPGTRLTVT.